These 9 T cell receptor beta chains originate from one sample sequenced in a study of shared clonotypes between healthy human individuals (dated by TCRdb to between 2020 and 2021). Receptors were amplified or captured by the immunoSEQ multiplex PCR assay. As stored in TCRdb, this immuneACCESS dataset retains in-frame rearrangements with V and J assigned. A fraction of the clones does not appear; measured against another copy, unresolved V genes explain less than half of the discrepancy, and the remainder lacks a known reason. For this sample the table gives about 2.3 million clones, of which over 85% were detected only once. 0.39% of the sample rests with the top ten. Sequencing used naive CD4+ T cells from PBMCs. What the cell subset or site label conveys for this sample: CD45RA+ positively selected. Receptors originate from a man younger than 35 in good health. Some clones in this sample may be carry-over from other donors' samples.

The chain recombines TRBV9 with TRBJ2-1; unclear D gene. V lost 4 bases, J lost 6 bases, and 17 bases lay in between. From germline, CDR1 is SGDLS and CDR2 YYNGEE. The CDR3 loop spans 15 amino acids. The CDR3 is CASSRVVVALNEQFF. The CDR3 bases are TGTGCCAGCAGCCGCGTAGTAGTAGCCCTCAATGAGCAGTTCTTC.

In DNA, the CDR3 is TGTGCCACACTAGCGCCTTCCTACGAGCAGTACTTC. It translates to CATLAPSYEQYF. This chain connects TRBV6-1 to TRBJ2-7, with TRBD2 matching over 7 bases. The CDR3 extends over 12 amino acids. V shed 10 bases, J shed 1 base, and the junction held 4 bases outside the gene matches. Looked up from germline, CDR1 is MNHNS and CDR2 is SASEGT.

The V gene is TRBV11-3, the J gene TRBJ2-1; D might be TRBD2 (5 bases). Trimming removed 1 base at V and 7 bases at J, with 11 bases between. CDR3 length: 14 amino acids. Germline-derived CDR1 and CDR2 are SGHNT and YENEEA. The CDR3 sequence is CASSLGTGENEQFF. CDR3 DNA: TGTGCCAGCAGCTTAGGGACTGGAGAAAATGAGCAGTTCTTC.

The sample holds one count of this clone. The chain combines TRBV6-5 with TRBJ2-7; 7 nucleotides agree with TRBD1. With 6 bases clipped from V and 1 base from J, the junction kept 9 bases outside the gene matches. CDR3 length: 15 amino acids. Germline values: CDR1 MNHEY, CDR2 SVGAGI. The CDR3 loop reads CASRTGTVLSYEQYF. Here the CDR3 DNA reads TGTGCCAGCAGGACCGGGACAGTCCTGTCCTACGAGCAGTACTTC.

The table lists this clone with a count of one. The genes are TRBV18 and TRBJ2-5, with D hard to call. The CDR3 spans 16 residues. CDR1 KGHSH and CDR2 LQKENI come from the germline V gene. V lost 2 bases and J 3 bases, leaving 16 bases between the germline ends. CDR3 DNA sequence: TGTGCCAGCTCACCAAATCCCGTCCCGGACGAAGAGACCCAGTACTTC. It specifies CASSPNPVPDEETQYF.

The chain links TRBV9 to TRBJ1-5, with TRBD1 matching over 10 bases. The CDR3 contains 15 residues. Trimming removed 2 bases from V and 5 bases from J; junction bases left unmatched: 4. Germline CDR1 SGDLS, CDR2 YYNGEE. This CDR3 reads CASSVGQGRDQPQHF. For the CDR3, the DNA is TGTGCCAGCAGCGTGGGACAGGGGAGGGATCAGCCCCAGCATTTT.

This sequence joins TRBV28 and TRBJ1-5; 7 bases are shared with TRBD1. Trimming removed 4 bases from V and 2 bases from J; junction bases left unmatched: 5. The CDR3 is 15 residues long. Germline V gene lookup returns CDR1 MDHEN and CDR2 SYDVKM. The CDR3 loop reads CASSYNRGRNQPQHF. The CDR3 DNA sequence: TGTGCCAGCAGTTACAACAGGGGACGCAATCAGCCCCAGCATTTT.

This clone was seen just once. The chain recombines TRBV6-1 with TRBJ1-1; D gene ambiguous. Germline V gives CDR1 MNHNS, CDR2 SASEGT. Trimming stripped 3 bases from V and 1 base from J, with 9 bases between. The CDR3 extends over 14 amino acids. CDR3 in DNA: TGTGCCAGCAGTGAGTATCCGGGGAACACTGAAGCTTTCTTT. It yields the protein CASSEYPGNTEAFF.

The rearrangement links TRBV2 to TRBJ2-5, with D perhaps TRBD1 or TRBD2 (5 bases each). The V and J ends lost 4 bases and 5 bases respectively, with 11 bases between them. Germline values: CDR1 SNHLY, CDR2 FYNNEI. The CDR3 spans 13 residues. The CDR3 DNA follows: TGTGCCAGCAGTGTGTCCGGGGCGGAGACCCAGTACTTC. Its protein is CASSVSGAETQYF.